This T cell receptor (beta chain) was retrieved from a study of sequential checkpoint blockade in melanoma. Background on the study: TCRbeta immunosequencing was performed on DNA from roughly 91 pretreatment melanoma tumor samples.

The study, taken as a whole, reports: Tumor T-cell fraction and clonality correlated with PD-L1 and CD8+ counts. In arm A, pretreatment tumor clonality was associated with response.

Germline V CDR1 and CDR2: SGDLS, YYNGEE. The CDR3 consists of 14 residues. Trimming stripped 4 bases from V and 1 base from J, with 11 bases between. On this clone itself: The antigen is undetermined.

Here immunoSEQ multiplex PCR was the method, and the copy in TCRdb shows in-frame clones only, minus some. The data contain under 20,000 clones, roughly 73% of them seen just once; the ten biggest clones take up roughly 5.2%. The treatment is: randomized to nivolumab then ipilimumab (arm A) or the reverse (arm B). The receptor's source is a human donor with melanoma. This chain joins TRBV9 and TRBJ1-1; D not certain. The sequencing here drew on tumor tissue (inferred from file names), taken from a patient given nivolumab and ipilimumab in sequence. The CDR3 nucleotides read TGTGCCAGCAGCTTATCGGCGCAGAACACTGAAGCTTTCTTT. Translated, it gives CASSLSAQNTEAFF.